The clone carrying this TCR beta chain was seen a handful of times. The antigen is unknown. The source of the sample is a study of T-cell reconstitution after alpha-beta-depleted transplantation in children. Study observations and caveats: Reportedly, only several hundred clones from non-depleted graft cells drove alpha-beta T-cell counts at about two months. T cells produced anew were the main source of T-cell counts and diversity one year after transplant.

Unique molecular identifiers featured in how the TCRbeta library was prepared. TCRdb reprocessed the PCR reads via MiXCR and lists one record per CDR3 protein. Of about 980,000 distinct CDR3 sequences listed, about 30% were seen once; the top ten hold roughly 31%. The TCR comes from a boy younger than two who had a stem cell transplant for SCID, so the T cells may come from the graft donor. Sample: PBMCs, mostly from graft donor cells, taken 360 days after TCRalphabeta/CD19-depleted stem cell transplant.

The CDR3 loop reads CAISDVQETQYF. CDR3 bases: TGTGCCATCAGTGACGTCCAAGAGACCCAGTACTTC. The gene calls are TRBV10-3 and TRBJ2-5; D is ambiguous. CDR3 length: 12 residues. Trimming took off 3 bases at V and 1 base at J, with 3 bases between the two ends. Germline V gene sequence: CDR1 ENHRY, CDR2 SYGVKD.